A selection of T cell receptor beta chains follows, all from one sample in a study of blood T cell repertoires in COVID-19. The repertoire was sequenced with immunoSEQ multiplex PCR; TCRdb's copy has only in-frame clones and lacks some. The sample lists about 120,000 clones, 70% to 90% occurring once. The sequenced sample consisted of peripheral blood. These receptors originate from a human donor in a cohort sampled during active COVID-19. CDR3s include the opening cysteine and the closing phenylalanine or tryptophan. D genes are given only for firm matches. Size tells how often a clone was seen (once, few, many) or the class of an expanded clone, and some rows leave it out.

v_gene	abundance	d_gene	j_gene	CDR3aa	CDR3nt
TRBV6-5	.	TRBD1	TRBJ1-1	CASKTDRASEAFF	TGTGCCAGCAAAACGGACAGGGCATCTGAAGCTTTCTTT
TRBV10-3	.	.	TRBJ2-1	CAISELVQGNEQFF	TGTGCCATCAGTGAGTTGGTACAGGGCAATGAGCAGTTCTTC
TRBV7-9	few	.	TRBJ1-2	CASMGTNYGYTF	TGTGCCAGCATGGGGACAAACTATGGCTACACCTTC
TRBV4-2	.	.	TRBJ2-2	CASSLKTDTGELFF	TGTGCCAGCAGCCTCAAGACAGATACCGGGGAGCTGTTTTTT
TRBV29-1	.	.	TRBJ1-1	CSVELGHPSGEAFF	TGCAGCGTTGAGTTGGGACACCCGTCGGGGGAAGCTTTCTTT
TRBV5-1	.	.	TRBJ2-2	CASSFRGHANTGELFF	TGCGCCAGCAGCTTCAGGGGCCATGCGAACACCGGGGAGCTGTTTTTT
TRBV5-6	.	.	TRBJ1-1	CASSFILVNTEAFF	TGTGCCAGCAGCTTTATCCTAGTGAACACTGAAGCTTTCTTT
TRBV7-2	.	TRBD1	TRBJ1-2	CASSARGQIYGYTF	TGTGCCAGCAGCGCTAGGGGGCAAATCTATGGCTACACCTTC
TRBV27	.	TRBD1	TRBJ2-7	CASSLGQGAGEQYF	TGTGCCAGCAGTTTAGGTCAGGGGGCAGGGGAGCAGTACTTC
TRBV5-1	.	.	TRBJ1-1	CASSLDQGMNTEAFF	TGCGCCAGCAGCTTGGACCAGGGAATGAACACTGAAGCTTTCTTT
TRBV5-1	.	TRBD1	TRBJ2-1	CASSFEGAAYNEQFF	TGCGCCAGCAGCTTCGAGGGGGCGGCCTACAATGAGCAGTTCTTC
TRBV11-2	once	.	TRBJ2-7	CASSLGRAYEQYF	TGTGCCAGCAGCTTAGGCAGGGCGTACGAGCAGTACTTC
TRBV7-9	many	.	TRBJ1-2	CASSLAETDYGYTF	TGTGCCAGCAGCTTAGCTGAGACAGACTATGGCTACACCTTC
TRBV7-9	.	.	TRBJ2-5	CASSLREIQETQYF	TGTGCCAGCAGCTTAAGAGAGATCCAAGAGACCCAGTACTTC
TRBV20-1	.	.	TRBJ1-1	CSGRGGTEAFF	TGCAGTGGACGGGGGGGGACTGAAGCTTTCTTT
TRBV9	.	.	TRBJ2-2	CASSVLPGLAGELFF	TGTGCCAGCAGCGTACTACCGGGATTGGCCGGGGAGCTGTTTTTT
TRBV7-8	.	.	TRBJ2-7	CASSGGALRYEQYF	TGTGCCAGCAGCGGGGGGGCCTTACGCTACGAGCAGTACTTC
TRBV4-1	.	TRBD2	TRBJ2-5	CASSQGGLAAQETQYF	TGCGCCAGCAGCCAAGGGGGACTAGCGGCCCAAGAGACCCAGTACTTC
TRBV11-3	.	TRBD2	TRBJ2-2	CASSLGSGRENTGELFF	TGTGCCAGCAGCTTAGGCAGCGGGAGGGAGAACACCGGGGAGCTGTTTTTT
TRBV19	few	TRBD1	TRBJ2-1	CASSPRDREGDEQFF	TGTGCCAGTAGTCCCCGGGACAGGGAGGGCGATGAGCAGTTCTTC
TRBV19	.	TRBD2	TRBJ2-1	CASTSGNTSPGQFF	TGTGCCAGTACTAGCGGGAACACCTCGCCTGGGCAGTTCTTC
TRBV4-2	.	.	TRBJ2-3	CASSSTGGTSPTDTQYF	TGTGCCAGCAGCTCTACCGGGGGAACCTCTCCCACAGATACGCAGTATTTT
TRBV5-1	few	.	TRBJ1-1	CASSVAAGRNTEAFF	TGCGCCAGCAGCGTTGCGGCGGGGAGGAACACTGAAGCTTTCTTT
TRBV6-5	.	TRBD1	TRBJ2-1	CASTEQGVSYNEQFF	TGTGCCAGCACAGAACAGGGGGTCTCCTACAATGAGCAGTTCTTC
TRBV24-1	few	TRBD1	TRBJ1-5	CATSDRDRGSDQPQHF	TGTGCCACCAGTGACCGGGACAGGGGATCCGATCAGCCCCAGCATTTT
TRBV28	few	.	TRBJ1-1	CASSLLWGTNTEAFF	TGTGCCAGCAGCCTTCTATGGGGCACGAACACTGAAGCTTTCTTT
TRBV10-3	.	.	TRBJ1-4	CAISDPVNEKLFF	TGTGCCATCAGTGACCCAGTTAATGAAAAACTGTTTTTT
TRBV5-1	once	.	TRBJ2-3	CASSLYRESSTDTQYF	TGCGCCAGCAGCTTGTACCGGGAATCCTCCACAGATACGCAGTATTTT
TRBV5-1	.	TRBD2	TRBJ2-7	CASSSQTLTSGIPYEQYF	TGCGCCAGCAGCTCCCAAACCCTGACTAGCGGGATCCCCTACGAGCAGTACTTC
TRBV7-2	.	TRBD2	TRBJ2-1	CASSLVLAGPYNEQFF	TGTGCCAGCAGCTTAGTACTAGCGGGGCCCTACAATGAGCAGTTCTTC
TRBV5-6	.	TRBD1	TRBJ1-1	CASSYYSGTGTTEAFF	TGTGCCAGCAGCTACTACAGCGGGACAGGGACCACTGAAGCTTTCTTT
TRBV5-5	once	TRBD2	TRBJ2-3	CASSLLADSTDTQYF	TGTGCCAGCAGTTTACTAGCGGACAGCACAGATACGCAGTATTTT
TRBV6-5	once	.	TRBJ2-4	CASSYLAGENIQYF	TGTGCCAGCAGTTACTTGGCAGGGGAAAACATTCAGTACTTC
TRBV7-2	once	.	TRBJ1-6	CASSRVRGPSSSYNSPLHF	TGTGCCAGCAGCCGTGTTAGGGGTCCATCGAGCTCCTATAATTCACCCCTCCACTTT
TRBV9	.	TRBD1	TRBJ1-5	CASSASGGRDQPQHF	TGTGCCAGCAGCGCATCAGGGGGCCGAGATCAGCCCCAGCATTTT
TRBV18	.	TRBD2	TRBJ2-3	CASSPPGLAGGTDTQYF	TGTGCCAGCTCACCACCGGGACTAGCGGGGGGAACAGATACGCAGTATTTT
TRBV28	.	.	TRBJ1-3	CASSLRGSGGISGNTIYF	TGTGCCAGCAGTTTAAGGGGATCTGGTGGAATCTCTGGAAACACCATATATTTT
TRBV10-3	.	TRBD2	TRBJ2-7	CAIGLAGVEQYF	TGTGCCATCGGACTAGCGGGAGTCGAGCAGTACTTC
TRBV7-3	.	.	TRBJ2-5	CASSLIAEETQYF	TGTGCCAGCAGCTTAATCGCGGAAGAGACCCAGTACTTC
TRBV15	.	.	TRBJ1-4	CATSRDRGTNEKLFF	TGTGCCACCAGCAGAGATAGGGGGACTAATGAAAAACTGTTTTTT
TRBV10-1	.	TRBD2	TRBJ2-3	CASSESLGGNTNADTQYF	TGCGCCAGCAGTGAGTCTTTGGGAGGGAACACCAACGCAGATACGCAGTATTTT
TRBV12-3/TRBV12-4	.	.	TRBJ2-2	CASRGGRTGELFF	TGTGCCAGCAGGGGGGGACGGACCGGGGAGCTGTTTTTT
TRBV18	.	TRBD1	TRBJ1-5	CASSGTRGNSNQPQHF	TGTGCCAGCTCCGGGACCAGGGGGAATAGCAATCAGCCCCAGCATTTT
TRBV3-1/TRBV3-2	.	TRBD1	TRBJ1-5	CASSQGGNQPQHF	TGTGCCAGCAGTCAGGGGGGAAACCAGCCCCAGCATTTT
TRBV7-8	.	TRBD1	TRBJ2-2	CASSRGQGNTGELFF	TGTGCCAGCAGCCGAGGACAGGGGAACACCGGGGAGCTGTTTTTT
TRBV19	.	.	TRBJ2-7	CASGRQDSYEQYF	TGTGCCAGTGGGCGACAGGACTCCTACGAGCAGTACTTC
TRBV3-1/TRBV3-2	once	.	TRBJ1-1	CASSQAGLFEAFF	TGTGCCAGCAGCCAAGCAGGCCTTTTTGAAGCTTTCTTT
TRBV15	.	TRBD1	TRBJ1-5	CATSRPRGTGEAQPQHF	TGTGCCACCAGCAGACCAAGGGGAACAGGGGAGGCCCAGCCCCAGCATTTT